The clone carrying this T cell receptor beta chain was seen a single time. Libraries were prepared by immunoSEQ multiplex PCR; TCRdb keeps only in-frame clonotypes and omits some of them. The sample has more than 120,000 clones, around 88% seen once. Looked up from germline, CDR1 is SGHVS and CDR2 is FQNEAQ. With 4 bases removed from V and 0 bases from J, the gap between germline ends came to 6 bases. The CDR3 is made up of 13 amino acids. This record comes from a study of blood T cell repertoires in COVID-19. Background on the study: Sites in the United States, Italy and Spain provided acute and convalescent COVID-19 samples.

The chain is built from TRBV7-8 and TRBJ1-1, with unresolved D. The TCR sequence derives from a human donor in a cohort sampled during active COVID-19. What was sequenced was peripheral blood. The CDR3 DNA reads as TGTGCCAGCAGCTGGACTGTGAACACTGAAGCTTTCTTT. Translating it yields CASSWTVNTEAFF.